This T cell receptor (beta chain) came from a study of T-cell memory formation after mild COVID-19. For the study at large: TCR clusters showed largely donor specificity.

MiXCR was run by TCRdb on the 5' RACE reads, yielding one entry per CDR3 protein. The table lists tens of thousands of distinct CDR3 sequences, around 16% of them singletons. This CDR3 region has 13 residues. The germline CDR1 and CDR2 sequences are LGHDT and YNNKEL (reference sequence). The ends were cut back, 4 bases at V and 4 bases at J, with 8 bases in the middle. Whole-study findings and limits: Contracting clones, day 15 to 85, had balanced CD4/CD8, and later expanders favored CD4+. Among contracting clones, CD4+ were mainly CM/EM and CD8+ enriched in EMRA.

Only a few counts were recorded for this clonotype. Its antigen is currently unknown. The chain joins TRBV3-1 to TRBJ2-1; D ambiguous. Sequencing used PBMCs or a T cell subset sorted from them (not recorded which). The sequence was collected from a man aged 18 to 29 who had mild COVID-19 (a few samples of this study predate the infection). Cell type and time point are not known. For the CDR3, the DNA is TGTGCCAGCAGCCCGATGCGGTACAATGAGCAGTTCTTC. It specifies CASSPMRYNEQFF.